The entry that follows covers one T cell receptor beta chain sequence. This specimen belongs to a study of PD-L1 blockade in urothelial cancer. In the study overall: Patients' atezolizumab regimen, 1,200 mg intravenously every 3 weeks, began around 2014. Males with urothelial cancer arising in the bladder constituted about 90% of the roughly 29 patients. Enrolled patients had been treated previously with 0 to 3 chemotherapy regimens.

For each patient, 1 to 8 samples were obtained, pretreatment and on-treatment. TCRdb's table, derived via immunoSEQ multiplex PCR, lists solely in-frame clones and lacks some. The sample contains tens of thousands of clones, roughly 90% of which appear only once. Germline-derived CDR1 and CDR2 are SGHTA and FQGNSA. V lost 4 bases and J 4 bases, leaving 7 bases between the germline ends. This CDR3 contains 12 residues. The origin of this receptor is a man in his sixties with urothelial cancer. The J gene is TRBJ1-2, the V gene TRBV7-2; D unresolved. Sequencing used PBMCs, obtained around atezolizumab (anti-PD-L1) treatment. The CDR3 reads CASSSRSYGYTF. The DNA for the CDR3 is TGTGCCAGCAGCTCCAGGTCCTATGGCTACACCTTC.